What follows is one T cell receptor (beta chain) and its context. Its antigen is not known. This sample stems from a study of type 1 regulatory T cells. Study-wide context: An in vitro protocol generated T-allo10, a Tr1-enriched, alloantigen-specific CD4 T cell product.

The CDR3 loop spans 15 amino acids. V dropped 3 bases and J dropped 3 bases, with 14 bases sitting between them. CDR1 is SGDLS, CDR2 YYNGEE, per germline. TCRdb reanalysed the reads using MiXCR and keeps one entry per CDR3 protein. The sample has about 23,000 distinct CDR3 sequences, 40% to 55% seen once. J is TRBJ2-3 and V is TRBV9; no firm D call. This receptor was taken from a human donor in good health. The specimen was cultured T cells, either the whole culture or a sorted T cell fraction (not recorded which). This chain's CDR3 is CASSEQSLLTDTQYF. In nucleotides, the CDR3 is TGTGCCAGCAGCGAACAGAGTCTATTGACAGATACGCAGTATTTT.